This is a list of T cell receptor beta chains from one sample in a study of T cells in Graves' hyperthyroidism and ophthalmopathy. TCRdb used MiXCR to reprocess the multiplex PCR reads, holding one entry per CDR3 protein. In the table there are about 560,000 distinct CDR3 sequences, approximately 14% of which are singletons. Input material: blood. These receptors all come from a woman under 40 with Graves' hyperthyroidism. Each CDR3 is given with its conserved first and last residue. Fields, in order: V gene, J gene, CDR3 length, CDR3 protein.

>TRBV20-1|TRBJ2-7|19
CSASRSGFWGLADTYEQYF
>TRBV6-2/TRBV6-3|TRBJ2-7|14
CASSYPDRGYEQYF
>TRBV7-2|TRBJ2-3|16
CASSLGETGGPDTQYF
>TRBV20-1|TRBJ2-6|19
CSARDTTGTGGSGANVLTF
>TRBV6-7|TRBJ2-1|17
CASSPVVAGAGGDEQFF
>TRBV14|TRBJ1-1|16
CASSPRTVDGSTEAFF
>TRBV27|TRBJ1-5|14
CASSPGRSNQPQHF
>TRBV12-3/TRBV12-4|TRBJ2-1|12
CASVRGLDEQFF
>TRBV7-2|TRBJ2-2|15
CASSPRTTHTGELFF
>TRBV11-2|TRBJ1-2|12
CASSPGTYGYTF
>TRBV20-1|TRBJ1-2|12
CSAETANYGYTF
>TRBV6-2/TRBV6-3|TRBJ2-1|15
CASSLSGTSYNEQFF
>TRBV7-9|TRBJ2-1|18
CASSNPSSGRPPNNEQFF
>TRBV18|TRBJ2-3|17
CASSPVQESFRTDTQYF
>TRBV29-1|TRBJ2-1|13
CSGQAGDGAKRFF
>TRBV2|TRBJ2-6|15
CANRRDVSGANVLTF
>TRBV7-3|TRBJ2-5|13
CASSRQVWETQYF
>TRBV5-1|TRBJ2-7|17
CASSSRPREVGDYEQYF
>TRBV12-3/TRBV12-4|TRBJ2-1|18
CASSFGIAGVWSYNEQFF
>TRBV28|TRBJ1-2|14
CASSKQGPNYGYTF
>TRBV6-2/TRBV6-3|TRBJ2-1|15
CASSYGAGYYNEQFF
>TRBV6-1|TRBJ2-7|16
CASSDPSGGRRYEQYF
>TRBV20-1|TRBJ2-1|14
CSANGLARTNEQFF
>TRBV6-1|TRBJ2-3|14
CASSEAGGTGTQYF
>TRBV2|TRBJ2-2|16
CASYSQDRTVGGELFF
>TRBV12-5|TRBJ2-1|17
CASGLVRVEGRVYEQFF
>TRBV20-1|TRBJ2-3|18
CSAPTQKGSSGVGDTQYF
>TRBV3-1|TRBJ2-1|15
CASSQDLGQGYEQFF
>TRBV6-1|TRBJ2-1|15
CASIRTGNSYNEQFF
>TRBV20-1|TRBJ1-1|12
CSAYQDNTEAFF
>TRBV20-1|TRBJ1-2|11
CSAIDGYGYTF
>TRBV27|TRBJ2-7|15
CASSSPDGWGYEQYF
>TRBV11-3|TRBJ2-1|15
CASSKIAGAVDEQFF
>TRBV28|TRBJ2-3|15
CASSPLAGAGDTQYF
>TRBV29-1|TRBJ1-1|11
CTGERGTEAFF
>TRBV18|TRBJ2-2|16
CASSPDNIVNTGELFF
>TRBV7-2|TRBJ2-7|16
CASSSQGQGISYEQYF
>TRBV9|TRBJ2-3|17
CASSPLSATWATDTQYF
>TRBV28|TRBJ2-3|15
CASIIAGAPPDTQYF
>TRBV24-1|TRBJ2-5|15
CATSDPSSSQETQYF
>TRBV7-2|TRBJ2-3|16
CASSFTSGGGTDTQYF